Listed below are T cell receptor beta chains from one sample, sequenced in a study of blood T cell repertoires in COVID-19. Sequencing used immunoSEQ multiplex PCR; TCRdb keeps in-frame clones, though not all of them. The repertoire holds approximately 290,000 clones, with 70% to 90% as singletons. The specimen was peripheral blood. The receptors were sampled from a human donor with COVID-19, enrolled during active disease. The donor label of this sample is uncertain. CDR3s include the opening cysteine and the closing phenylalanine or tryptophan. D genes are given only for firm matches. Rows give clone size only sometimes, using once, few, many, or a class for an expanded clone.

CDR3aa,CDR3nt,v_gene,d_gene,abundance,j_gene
CASSLSDRAYEQYF,TGCGCCAGCAGCTTGTCTGACAGGGCCTACGAGCAGTACTTC,TRBV5-1,TRBD1,NA,TRBJ2-7
CASSSQGGVSPLHF,TGTGCCAGCAGCTCACAGGGTGGTGTTTCACCCCTCCACTTT,TRBV7-9,NA,NA,TRBJ1-6
CASSLSPSPGPRGYTF,TGTGCCAGCAGCTTATCCCCCTCGCCAGGGCCAAGGGGCTACACCTTC,TRBV7-3,NA,few,TRBJ1-2
CASSLRGSNQPQHF,TGTGCCAGCAGCTTACGGGGAAGCAATCAGCCCCAGCATTTT,TRBV11-1,NA,NA,TRBJ1-5
CASRGDSYYEQYF,TGTGCCAGCAGGGGTGACAGCTACTACGAGCAGTACTTC,TRBV7-9,NA,NA,TRBJ2-7
CASSENLNTEAFF,TGTGCCAGCAGCGAGAACCTGAACACTGAAGCTTTCTTT,TRBV28,NA,NA,TRBJ1-1
CASSPTGGGPGYTF,TGTGCCAGCAGCCCCACGGGGGGAGGGCCTGGCTACACCTTC,TRBV3-1/TRBV3-2,NA,few,TRBJ1-2
CASSLFMAPSNYGYTF,TGTGCCAGCAGCCTTTTTATGGCACCGTCTAACTATGGCTACACCTTC,TRBV5-5,NA,NA,TRBJ1-2
CASTPTGGRTEAFF,TGTGCCAGCACCCCGACAGGGGGTCGGACTGAAGCTTTCTTT,TRBV6-5,TRBD1,NA,TRBJ1-1
CASSLDRTGKGYEQYF,TGTGCCAGCAGCTTAGACCGGACAGGGAAAGGGTACGAGCAGTACTTC,TRBV7-2,TRBD1,NA,TRBJ2-7
CASRDRQKNTEAFF,TGTGCCAGCAGGGATCGACAGAAGAACACTGAAGCTTTCTTT,TRBV6-5,NA,NA,TRBJ1-1
CASSREQALNYGYTF,TGTGCCAGCAGCCGCGAGCAGGCCCTCAACTATGGCTACACCTTC,TRBV9,NA,NA,TRBJ1-2
CASTLGGLNEKLFF,TGTGCCAGCACCCTAGGGGGTCTTAATGAAAAACTGTTTTTT,TRBV28,NA,NA,TRBJ1-4
CASSEGAPNQPQHF,TGTGCCAGCAGTGAAGGGGCACCGAATCAGCCCCAGCATTTT,TRBV2,NA,NA,TRBJ1-5
CASSSQGSTEAFF,TGTGCCAGCAGCTCACAGGGGAGCACTGAAGCTTTCTTT,TRBV5-6,TRBD1,NA,TRBJ1-1
CASSHGQGWFF,TGTGCCAGCAGCCACGGACAGGGTTGGTTCTTC,TRBV4-2,TRBD1,NA,TRBJ2-1
CASLQDPTDTQYF,TGTGCCAGCTTACAGGACCCCACAGATACGCAGTATTTT,TRBV28,NA,NA,TRBJ2-3
CASSSQGTVYGYTF,TGCGCCAGCAGCTCACAGGGGACAGTCTATGGCTACACCTTC,TRBV5-1,TRBD1,NA,TRBJ1-2
CAWSADRGHSGNTIYF,TGTGCCTGGAGTGCCGACAGGGGCCACTCTGGAAACACCATATATTTT,TRBV30,TRBD1,once,TRBJ1-3
CASSFDSANSPLHF,TGTGCCAGCAGCTTCGACAGTGCGAATTCACCCCTCCACTTT,TRBV11-2,NA,NA,TRBJ1-6
CASSLEMHNTQYF,TGTGCCAGCAGTCTAGAGATGCACAATACGCAGTATTTT,TRBV2,NA,NA,TRBJ2-3
CASSFMSTEAFF,TGTGCCAGCAGTTTTATGAGCACTGAAGCTTTCTTT,TRBV3-1/TRBV3-2,NA,NA,TRBJ1-1
CSAGGGNQPQHF,TGCAGTGCTGGTGGAGGCAATCAGCCCCAGCATTTT,TRBV20-1,NA,NA,TRBJ1-5
CASSILAGGDDRGYTF,TGTGCCAGTAGTATCCTGGCAGGGGGCGACGATCGAGGCTACACCTTC,TRBV19,TRBD1,NA,TRBJ1-2
CSVEEVPGYEQYF,TGCAGCGTTGAAGAGGTCCCCGGCTACGAGCAGTACTTC,TRBV29-1,NA,NA,TRBJ2-7
CASSPRDRGYGYTF,TGTGCCAGCAGTCCTCGGGACAGGGGTTATGGCTACACCTTC,TRBV27,TRBD1,few,TRBJ1-2
CASSLDTYSYEQYF,TGTGCCAGCAGCTTGGACACTTACTCCTACGAGCAGTACTTC,TRBV11-3,NA,few,TRBJ2-7
CASSATTSGNNEQFF,TGTGCCAGCAGCGCAACGACTAGCGGGAACAATGAGCAGTTCTTC,TRBV9,TRBD2,few,TRBJ2-1
CASSLPGETQYF,TGTGCCAGCAGCTTACCGGGAGAGACCCAGTACTTC,TRBV7-2,NA,NA,TRBJ2-5
CASSLQGNTEAFF,TGTGCCAGCAGTTTACAGGGGAACACTGAAGCTTTCTTT,TRBV28,NA,few,TRBJ1-1
CASSHRGLGTEAFF,TGTGCCAGTAGTCACAGGGGTCTTGGCACTGAAGCTTTCTTT,TRBV19,TRBD1,NA,TRBJ1-1
CASRGDRLLSGNTIYF,TGTGCCAGCAGGGGGGACAGGCTGCTCTCTGGAAACACCATATATTTT,TRBV2,TRBD1,NA,TRBJ1-3
CASSLDGANTEAFF,TGCGCCAGCAGCTTGGACGGAGCGAACACTGAAGCTTTCTTT,TRBV5-1,NA,NA,TRBJ1-1
CASSIDYPNSGTTHTDTQYF,TGTGCCAGTAGTATAGACTACCCCAACTCCGGGACAACCCACACAGATACGCAGTATTTT,TRBV19,NA,NA,TRBJ2-3
CASSATRGVWGQGLHSNQPQHF,TGTGCCAGCAGTGCCACTCGGGGGGTATGGGGACAGGGCCTACATAGCAATCAGCCCCAGCATTTT,TRBV27,TRBD1,NA,TRBJ1-5
CASSPPPGANEQFF,TGTGCCAGCAGCCCCCCACCGGGAGCCAATGAGCAGTTCTTC,TRBV9,NA,NA,TRBJ2-1
CASSSGGDQPQHF,TGTGCCAGCAGCTCGGGGGGGGATCAGCCCCAGCATTTT,TRBV16,NA,once,TRBJ1-5
CASSAGGTAFSGNTIYF,TGTGCCAGCAGCGCAGGAGGGACCGCTTTCTCTGGAAACACCATATATTTT,TRBV9,NA,once,TRBJ1-3
CASSQEASGRWGRPDTQYF,TGCGCCAGCAGCCAAGAGGCTAGCGGGAGGTGGGGACGGCCAGATACGCAGTATTTT,TRBV4-1,TRBD2,NA,TRBJ2-3
CASSRTSGTVNTEAFF,TGTGCCAGCAGCAGAACTTCCGGGACAGTAAACACTGAAGCTTTCTTT,TRBV9,TRBD1,NA,TRBJ1-1
CASSPRPGQDIYGYTF,TGTGCCAGCTCACCCAGACCGGGACAGGATATCTATGGCTACACCTTC,TRBV18,TRBD1,NA,TRBJ1-2
CASTPNGLAGAVGEQYF,TGTGCCAGCACACCCAATGGACTAGCGGGAGCTGTGGGGGAGCAGTACTTC,TRBV28,TRBD2,few,TRBJ2-7
CATSDPSRGSKVTGELFF,TGTGCCACCAGTGATCCGAGCAGGGGTTCGAAGGTCACCGGGGAGCTGTTTTTT,TRBV24-1,NA,NA,TRBJ2-2
CASSLTRQNTEAFF,TGTGCCAGCAGCTTAACCCGACAGAACACTGAAGCTTTCTTT,TRBV11-1,NA,NA,TRBJ1-1
CASSLGQNTGELFF,TGTGCCAGCAGCTTAGGGCAGAACACCGGGGAGCTGTTTTTT,TRBV7-3,NA,NA,TRBJ2-2
CASGTASYNEQFF,TGTGCCAGTGGGACAGCGTCCTACAATGAGCAGTTCTTC,TRBV28,TRBD1,NA,TRBJ2-1
CASSPTTSGRLNEQFF,TGTGCCAGCAGTCCTACTACTAGCGGGAGATTAAATGAGCAGTTCTTC,TRBV28,TRBD2,NA,TRBJ2-1
CASSLDLVGAELFF,TGCGCCAGCAGCTTGGATTTGGTAGGGGCGGAACTGTTTTTT,TRBV5-1,NA,NA,TRBJ1-4
CAWSDLDTGGPNTEAFF,TGTGCCTGGAGCGATCTCGACACAGGGGGCCCGAACACTGAAGCTTTCTTT,TRBV30,TRBD1,NA,TRBJ1-1
CASSLGFGYTF,TGTGCCAGCAGTCTCGGGTTTGGCTACACCTTC,TRBV11-2,NA,NA,TRBJ1-2
CASSRQGAYNEQFF,TGTGCCAGCAGCCGACAGGGGGCTTACAATGAGCAGTTCTTC,TRBV6-5,TRBD1,NA,TRBJ2-1
CAISGGTSYEQYF,TGTGCCATCAGTGGGGGGACTTCTTACGAGCAGTACTTC,TRBV10-3,NA,NA,TRBJ2-7
CASSEGAGGYEQYF,TGCGCCAGCAGTGAGGGAGCGGGAGGCTACGAGCAGTACTTC,TRBV10-2,TRBD2,NA,TRBJ2-7
CASSLWTGATNQPQHF,TGTGCCAGCAGCCTTTGGACAGGGGCCACCAATCAGCCCCAGCATTTT,TRBV7-2,TRBD1,once,TRBJ1-5
CASSPTYTGNTEAFF,TGTGCCAGCAGTCCTACGTATACAGGGAACACTGAAGCTTTCTTT,TRBV27,NA,NA,TRBJ1-1
CASSYRGNTEAFF,TGTGCCAGCAGTTACAGGGGGAACACTGAAGCTTTCTTT,TRBV6-5,NA,once,TRBJ1-1
CASSGRENTEAFF,TGTGCCAGTAGTGGGAGGGAAAACACTGAAGCTTTCTTT,TRBV19,NA,few,TRBJ1-1
CASSLRQGSIQYF,TGTGCCAGCAGCTTACGACAGGGGAGCATTCAGTACTTC,TRBV9,TRBD1,NA,TRBJ2-4
CSVHRSQNTEAFF,TGCAGCGTCCACAGGAGCCAGAACACTGAAGCTTTCTTT,TRBV29-1,NA,once,TRBJ1-1